What follows describes a single TCR beta chain. Antigen: not known. The read gets to within 3 residues of the CDR3 end, and the germline J gene fills in the rest. The method was immunoSEQ multiplex PCR; TCRdb's version includes in-frame clones alone and lacks a portion of them. Reported are tens of thousands of clones; the ten largest clones contain about 8%. The data are from a study of T cells in women clearing cervical HPV infection. Study summary: Control women cleared a single incident HPV16 infection within 12 months. Blood came at first lesion visit for cases, post-clearance for controls.

V was shortened by 4 bases and J by 5 bases, with 14 bases between the two germline ends. Germline CDR1 reads SGDLS; CDR2 reads YYNGEE. The CDR3 consists of 14 residues. The study's findings and limits: T-cell numbers per sample were unknown and may explain richness differences. Timing of associations relative to infection is unclear; T-cell subsets were not isolated.

Sequencing input: blood buffy coat. The source is a woman aged 18-70 years with a cervical HPV16 infection that either progressed to CIN3+ or cleared (not recorded which). The chain couples TRBV9 to TRBJ2-3; possible D gene TRBD1, 5 bases. The sequenced CDR3 bases are TGTGCCAGCAGCACAGCAAGACAGAAAGATACG. Translating gives CASSTARQKDT. The whole CDR3 protein is CASSTARQKDTQYF.